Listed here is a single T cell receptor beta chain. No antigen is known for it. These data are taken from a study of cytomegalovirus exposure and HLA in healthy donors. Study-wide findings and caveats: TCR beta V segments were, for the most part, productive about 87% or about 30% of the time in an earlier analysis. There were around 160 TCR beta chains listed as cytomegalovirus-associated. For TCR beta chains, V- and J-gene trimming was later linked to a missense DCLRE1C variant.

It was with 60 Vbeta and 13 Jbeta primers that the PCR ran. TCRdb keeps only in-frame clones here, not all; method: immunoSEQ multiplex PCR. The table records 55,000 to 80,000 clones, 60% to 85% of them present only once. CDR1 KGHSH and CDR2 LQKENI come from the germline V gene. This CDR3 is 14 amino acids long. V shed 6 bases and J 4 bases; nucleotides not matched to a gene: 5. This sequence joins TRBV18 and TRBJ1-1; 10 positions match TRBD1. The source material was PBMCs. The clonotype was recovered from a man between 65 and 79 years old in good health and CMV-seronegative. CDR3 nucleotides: TGTGCCAGCTCCCGTGGACAGGGGGGCACTGAAGCTTTCTTT. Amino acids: CASSRGQGGTEAFF.